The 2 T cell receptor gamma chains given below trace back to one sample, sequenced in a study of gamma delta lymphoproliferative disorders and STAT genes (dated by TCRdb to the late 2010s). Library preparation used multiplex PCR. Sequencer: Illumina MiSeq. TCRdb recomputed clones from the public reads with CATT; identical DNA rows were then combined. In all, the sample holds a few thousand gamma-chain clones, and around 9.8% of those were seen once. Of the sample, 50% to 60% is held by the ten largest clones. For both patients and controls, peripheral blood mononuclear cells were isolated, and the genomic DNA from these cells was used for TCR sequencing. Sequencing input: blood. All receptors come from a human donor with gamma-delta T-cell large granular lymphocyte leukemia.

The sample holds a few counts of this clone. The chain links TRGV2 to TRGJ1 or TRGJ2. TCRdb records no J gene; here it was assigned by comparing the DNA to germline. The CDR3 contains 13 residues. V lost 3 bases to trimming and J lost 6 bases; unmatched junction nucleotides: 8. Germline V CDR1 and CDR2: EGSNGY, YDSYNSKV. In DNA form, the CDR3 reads TGTGCCACCTGGGACTCAGCCTGTTATAAGAAACTCTTT. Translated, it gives CATWDSACYKKLF.

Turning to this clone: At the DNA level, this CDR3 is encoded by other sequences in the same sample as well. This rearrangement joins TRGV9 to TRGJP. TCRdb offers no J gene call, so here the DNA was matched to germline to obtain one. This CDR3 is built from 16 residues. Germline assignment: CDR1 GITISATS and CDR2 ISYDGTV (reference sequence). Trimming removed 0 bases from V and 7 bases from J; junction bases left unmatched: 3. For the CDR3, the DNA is TGTGCCTTGTGGGAGGTGAAGGAGTTGGGCAAAAAAATCAAGGTATTT. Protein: CALWEVKELGKKIKVF.